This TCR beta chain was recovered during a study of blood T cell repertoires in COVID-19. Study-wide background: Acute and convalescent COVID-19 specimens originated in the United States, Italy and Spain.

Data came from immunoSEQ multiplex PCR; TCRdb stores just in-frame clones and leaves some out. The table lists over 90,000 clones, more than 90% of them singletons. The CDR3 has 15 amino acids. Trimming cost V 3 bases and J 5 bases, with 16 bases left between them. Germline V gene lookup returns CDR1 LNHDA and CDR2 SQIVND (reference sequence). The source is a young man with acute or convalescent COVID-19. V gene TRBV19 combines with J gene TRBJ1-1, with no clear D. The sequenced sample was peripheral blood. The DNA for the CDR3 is TGTGCCAGTAGTATCGGGCTTGGGAGCCAGACTGAAGCTTTCTTT. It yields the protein CASSIGLGSQTEAFF.